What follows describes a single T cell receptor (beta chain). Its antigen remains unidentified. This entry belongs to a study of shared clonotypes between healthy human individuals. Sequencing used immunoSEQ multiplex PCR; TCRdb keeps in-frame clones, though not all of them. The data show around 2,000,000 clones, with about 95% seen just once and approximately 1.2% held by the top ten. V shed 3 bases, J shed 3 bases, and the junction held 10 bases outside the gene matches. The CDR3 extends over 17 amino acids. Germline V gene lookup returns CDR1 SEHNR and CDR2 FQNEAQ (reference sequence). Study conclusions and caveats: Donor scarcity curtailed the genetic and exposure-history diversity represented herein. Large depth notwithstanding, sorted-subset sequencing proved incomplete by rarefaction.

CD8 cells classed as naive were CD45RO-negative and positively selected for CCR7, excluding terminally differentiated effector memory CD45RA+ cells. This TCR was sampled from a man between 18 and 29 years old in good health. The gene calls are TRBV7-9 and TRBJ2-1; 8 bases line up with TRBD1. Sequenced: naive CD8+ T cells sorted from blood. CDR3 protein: CASSLALGTGDYNEQFF. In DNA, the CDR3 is TGTGCCAGCAGCTTGGCCCTCGGGACAGGAGACTACAATGAGCAGTTCTTC.